The source of this T cell receptor beta chain is a study of T cell changes during pregnancy in multiple sclerosis. Remarks on this clone: The junction does not match germline at one end; this may be a read error.

This CDR3 contains 16 residues. Germline V gene sequence: CDR1 MNHNS, CDR2 SASEGT. The method was immunoSEQ multiplex PCR; TCRdb's version includes in-frame clones alone and lacks a portion of them. The sample lists tens of thousands of clones; around 94% were seen once. The genes are TRBV6-1 and TRBJ1-4; weak D call: TRBD1 (5 bases). The receptor was derived from a female donor with multiple sclerosis, enrolled in a pregnancy study. This specimen consisted of CD4+ T cells from peripheral blood mononuclear cells, obtained in the third trimester of pregnancy. CDR3 in DNA: TGTACCAGCAGTGTTGGGCGGGGGACGAACAATGAAAAACTGTTTTTT. The encoded protein is CTSSVGRGTNNEKLFF.